This T cell receptor beta chain was captured in a study of beta chain features in type 1 diabetes. Study results and caveats: Researchers report that Type 1 diabetes patients had moderately but significantly shorter TCRB CDR3s across all four CD4+ subsets.

In germline, CDR1 is SQVTM, CDR2 ANQGSEA. Trimming cost V 3 bases and J 6 bases, with 12 bases left between them. The CDR3 consists of 12 residues. Each sorted fraction was over 95% pure. Expressed TCRB transcripts were sequenced, since all the RNA that had been isolated was reverse transcribed. This table comes from immunoSEQ multiplex PCR, and its TCRdb copy is limited to in-frame clones, with some not included. The table lists under 400,000 clones, 10% to 15% of them singletons. As for this clone: Its antigen is undetermined.

The sample taken for sequencing was naive CD4+ T cells from blood. The J gene is TRBJ2-7, the V gene TRBV29-1; weak D call: TRBD1 (5 bases). The sequence derives from a woman aged 18-29 years with type 1 diabetes. CDR3 in amino acids: CSVDEPGLEQYF. In DNA form, the CDR3 reads TGCAGCGTTGATGAGCCAGGGCTCGAGCAGTACTTC.